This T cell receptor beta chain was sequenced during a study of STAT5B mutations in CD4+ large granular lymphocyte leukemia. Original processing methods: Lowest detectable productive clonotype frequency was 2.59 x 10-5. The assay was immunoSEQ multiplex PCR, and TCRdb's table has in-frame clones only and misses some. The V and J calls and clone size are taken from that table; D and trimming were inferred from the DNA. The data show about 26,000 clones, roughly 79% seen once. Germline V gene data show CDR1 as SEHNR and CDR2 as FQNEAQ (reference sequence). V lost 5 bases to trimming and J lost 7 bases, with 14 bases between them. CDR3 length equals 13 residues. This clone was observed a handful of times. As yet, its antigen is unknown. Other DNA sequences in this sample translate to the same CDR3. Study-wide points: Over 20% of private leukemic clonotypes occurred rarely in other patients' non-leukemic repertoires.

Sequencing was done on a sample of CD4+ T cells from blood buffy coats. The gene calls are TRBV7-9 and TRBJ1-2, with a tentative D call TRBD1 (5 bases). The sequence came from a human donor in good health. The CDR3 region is CASSLGTGGGYTF. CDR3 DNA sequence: TGTGCCAGCAGCCTCGGGACCGGTGGTGGCTACACCTTC.